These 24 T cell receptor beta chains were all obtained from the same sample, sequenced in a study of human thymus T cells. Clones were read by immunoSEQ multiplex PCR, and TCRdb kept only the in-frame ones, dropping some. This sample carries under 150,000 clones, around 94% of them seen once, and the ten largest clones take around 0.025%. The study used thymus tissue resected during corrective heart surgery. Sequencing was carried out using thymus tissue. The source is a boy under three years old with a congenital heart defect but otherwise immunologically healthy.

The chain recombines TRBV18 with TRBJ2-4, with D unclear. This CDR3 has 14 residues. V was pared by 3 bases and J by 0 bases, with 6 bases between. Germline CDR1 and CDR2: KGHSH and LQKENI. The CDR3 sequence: CASSPQEAKNIQYF. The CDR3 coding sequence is TGTGCCAGCTCACCCCAAGAAGCCAAAAACATTCAGTACTTC.

DNA for the CDR3: TGTGCCAGCAGTTACTCTCCAGCGAAATATGGCTACACCTTC. It yields the protein CASSYSPAKYGYTF. The chain links TRBV6-5 to TRBJ1-2; D gene unclear. Trimming left V 0 bases short and J 5 bases short, with 10 bases between. Looked up from germline, CDR1 is MNHEY and CDR2 is SVGAGI. The CDR3 extends over 14 amino acids.

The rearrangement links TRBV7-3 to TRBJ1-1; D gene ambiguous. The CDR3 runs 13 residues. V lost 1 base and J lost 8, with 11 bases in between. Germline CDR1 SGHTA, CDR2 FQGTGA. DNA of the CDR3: TGTGCCAGCAGCTTAATTGCCGGGAAGGAAGCTTTCTTT. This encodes CASSLIAGKEAFF.

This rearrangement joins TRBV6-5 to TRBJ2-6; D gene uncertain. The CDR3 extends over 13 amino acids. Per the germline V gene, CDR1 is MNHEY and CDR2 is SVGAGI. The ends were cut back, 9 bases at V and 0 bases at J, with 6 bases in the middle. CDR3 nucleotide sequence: TGTGCCAGTCTAGACTCTGGGGCCAACGTCCTGACTTTC. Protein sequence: CASLDSGANVLTF.

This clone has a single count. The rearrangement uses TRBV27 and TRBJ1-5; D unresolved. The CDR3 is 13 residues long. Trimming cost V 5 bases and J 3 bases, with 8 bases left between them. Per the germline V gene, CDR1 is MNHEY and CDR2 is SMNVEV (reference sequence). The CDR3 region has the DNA TGTGCCAGCAGTAGGAGAGCCAATCAGCCCCAGCATTTT. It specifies CASSRRANQPQHF.

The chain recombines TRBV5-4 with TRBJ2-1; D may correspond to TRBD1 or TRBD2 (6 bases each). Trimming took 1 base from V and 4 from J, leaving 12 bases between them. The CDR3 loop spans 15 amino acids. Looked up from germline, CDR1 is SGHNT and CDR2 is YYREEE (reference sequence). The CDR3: CASSLYGGRYNEQFF. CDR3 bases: TGTGCCAGCAGCTTGTACGGGGGCCGGTACAATGAGCAGTTCTTC.

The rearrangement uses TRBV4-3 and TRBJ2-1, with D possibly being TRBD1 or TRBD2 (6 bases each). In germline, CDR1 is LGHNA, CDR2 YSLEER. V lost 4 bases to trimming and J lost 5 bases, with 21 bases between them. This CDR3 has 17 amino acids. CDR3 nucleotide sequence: TGCGCCAGCAGCCGGATGATGCAAGGGGGGCGCCACAATGAGCAGTTCTTC. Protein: CASSRMMQGGRHNEQFF.

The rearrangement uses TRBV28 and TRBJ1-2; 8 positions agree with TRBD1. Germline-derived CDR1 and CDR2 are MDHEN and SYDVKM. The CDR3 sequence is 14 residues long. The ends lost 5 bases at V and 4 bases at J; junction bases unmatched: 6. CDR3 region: CASSPVGQVYGYTF. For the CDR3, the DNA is TGTGCCAGCAGTCCGGTGGGACAGGTCTATGGCTACACCTTC.

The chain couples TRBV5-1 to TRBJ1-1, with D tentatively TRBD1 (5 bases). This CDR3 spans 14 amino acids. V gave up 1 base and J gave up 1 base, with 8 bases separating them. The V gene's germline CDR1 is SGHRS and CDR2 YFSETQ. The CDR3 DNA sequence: TGCGCCAGCAGCTTGTATGGGGCGAACACTGAAGCTTTCTTT. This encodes CASSLYGANTEAFF. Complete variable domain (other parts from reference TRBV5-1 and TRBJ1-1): KAGVTQTPRYLIKTRGQQVTLSCSPISGHRSVSWYQQTPGQGLQFLFEYFSETQRNKGNFPGRFSGRQFSNSRSEMNVSTLELGDSALYLCASSLYGANTEAFFGQGTRLTVV.

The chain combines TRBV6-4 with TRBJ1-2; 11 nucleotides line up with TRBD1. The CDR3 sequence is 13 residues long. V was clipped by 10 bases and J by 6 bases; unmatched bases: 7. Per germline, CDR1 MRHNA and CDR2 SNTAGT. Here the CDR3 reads CAKRGQGADGYTF. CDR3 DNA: TGTGCCAAACGCGGACAGGGGGCAGATGGCTACACCTTC.

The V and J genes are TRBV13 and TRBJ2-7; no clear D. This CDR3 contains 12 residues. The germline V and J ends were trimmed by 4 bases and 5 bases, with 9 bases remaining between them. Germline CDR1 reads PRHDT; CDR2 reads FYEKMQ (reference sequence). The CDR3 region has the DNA TGTGCCAGCAGCTCGAGGAGCGACGAGCAGTACTTC. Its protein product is CASSSRSDEQYF. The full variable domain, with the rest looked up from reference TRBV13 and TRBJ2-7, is AAGVIQSPRHLIKEKRETATLKCYPIPRHDTVYWYQQGPGQDPQFLISFYEKMQSDKGSIPDRFSAQQFSDYHSELNMSSLELGDSALYFCASSSRSDEQYFGPGTRLTVT.

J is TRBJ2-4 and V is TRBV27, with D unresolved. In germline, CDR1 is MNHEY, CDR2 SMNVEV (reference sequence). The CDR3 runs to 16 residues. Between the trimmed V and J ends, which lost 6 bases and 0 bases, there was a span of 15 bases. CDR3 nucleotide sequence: TGTGCCAGCAGCCCCATTTGGATGCCAGCCAAAAACATTCAGTACTTC. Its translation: CASSPIWMPAKNIQYF.

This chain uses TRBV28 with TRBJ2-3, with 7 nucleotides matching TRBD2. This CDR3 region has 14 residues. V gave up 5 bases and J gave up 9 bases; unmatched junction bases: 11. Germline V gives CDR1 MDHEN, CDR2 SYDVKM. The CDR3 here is CASSAFGLVGTQYF. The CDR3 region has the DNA TGTGCCAGCAGTGCATTCGGACTAGTCGGGACGCAGTATTTT.

The CDR3 nucleotides are TGCGCCAGCAGCTTGGGGACGGTCATGAACACTGAAGCTTTCTTT. Its translation: CASSLGTVMNTEAFF. The rearrangement uses TRBV5-1 and TRBJ1-1; D gene ambiguous. The ends were cut back, 0 bases at V and 0 bases at J, with 9 bases in the middle. The CDR3 covers 15 residues. Germline-derived CDR1 and CDR2 are SGHRS and YFSETQ.

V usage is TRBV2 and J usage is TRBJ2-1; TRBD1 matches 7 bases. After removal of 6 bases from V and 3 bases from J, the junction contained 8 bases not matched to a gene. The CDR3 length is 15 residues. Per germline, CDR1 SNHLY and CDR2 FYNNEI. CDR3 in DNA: TGTGCCAGCAGGGAGACAGGGCCGATCTACAATGAGCAGTTCTTC. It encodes CASRETGPIYNEQFF.

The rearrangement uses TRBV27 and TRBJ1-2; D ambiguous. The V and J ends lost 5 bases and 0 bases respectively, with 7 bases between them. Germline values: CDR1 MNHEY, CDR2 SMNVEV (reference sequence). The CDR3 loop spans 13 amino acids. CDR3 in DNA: TGTGCCAGCAGTCTCGGTCCTAACTATGGCTACACCTTC. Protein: CASSLGPNYGYTF.

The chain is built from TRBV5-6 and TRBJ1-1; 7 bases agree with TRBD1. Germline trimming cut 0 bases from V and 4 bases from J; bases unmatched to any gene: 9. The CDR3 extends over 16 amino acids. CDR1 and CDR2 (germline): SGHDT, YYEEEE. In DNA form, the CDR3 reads TGTGCCAGCAGCTTGGCCGGACGAGGGGGCGGCACTGAAGCTTTCTTT. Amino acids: CASSLAGRGGGTEAFF.

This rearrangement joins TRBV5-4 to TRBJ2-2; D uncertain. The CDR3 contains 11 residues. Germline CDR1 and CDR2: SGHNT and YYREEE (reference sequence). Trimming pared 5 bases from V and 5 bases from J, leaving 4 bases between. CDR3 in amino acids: CASSSTGELFF. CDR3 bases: TGTGCCAGCAGTTCTACCGGGGAGCTGTTTTTT. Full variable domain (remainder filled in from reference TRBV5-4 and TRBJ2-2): ETGVTQSPTHLIKTRGQQVTLRCSSQSGHNTVSWYQQALGQGPQFIFQYYREEENGRGNFPPRFSGLQFPNYSSELNVNALELDDSALYLCASSSTGELFFGEGSRLTVL.

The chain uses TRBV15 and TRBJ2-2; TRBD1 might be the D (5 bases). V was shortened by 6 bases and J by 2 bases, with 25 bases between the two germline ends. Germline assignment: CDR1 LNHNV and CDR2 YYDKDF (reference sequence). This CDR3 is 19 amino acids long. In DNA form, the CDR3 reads TGTGCCACCAGTGGTAGTAGGACACGGGTATGGCGAAACACCGGGGAGCTGTTTTTT. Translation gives CATSGSRTRVWRNTGELFF. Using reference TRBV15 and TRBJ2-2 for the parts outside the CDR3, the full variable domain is DAMVIQNPRYQVTQFGKPVTLSCSQTLNHNVMYWYQQKSSQAPKLLFHYYDKDFNNEADTPDNFQSRRPNTSFCFLDIRSPGLGDTAMYLCATSGSRTRVWRNTGELFFGEGSRLTVL.

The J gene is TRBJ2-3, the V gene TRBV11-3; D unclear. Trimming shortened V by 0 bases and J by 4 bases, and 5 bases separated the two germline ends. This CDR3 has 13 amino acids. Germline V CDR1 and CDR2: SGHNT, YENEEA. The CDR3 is CASSLDPADTQYF. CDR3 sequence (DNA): TGTGCCAGCAGCTTAGATCCGGCAGATACGCAGTATTTT.

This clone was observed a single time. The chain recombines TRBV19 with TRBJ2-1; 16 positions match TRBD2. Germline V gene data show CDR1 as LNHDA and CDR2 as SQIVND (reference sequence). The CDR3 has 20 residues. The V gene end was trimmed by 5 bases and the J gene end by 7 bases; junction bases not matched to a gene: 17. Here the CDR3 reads CASSQNTGTSGGVGWNEQFF. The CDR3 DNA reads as TGTGCCAGTAGTCAAAATACCGGGACTAGCGGGGGGGTAGGTTGGAATGAGCAGTTCTTC. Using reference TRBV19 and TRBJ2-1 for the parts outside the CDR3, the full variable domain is DGGITQSPKYLFRKEGQNVTLSCEQNLNHDAMYWYRQDPGQGLRLIYYSQIVNDFQKGDIAEGYSVSREKKESFPLTVTSAQKNPTAFYLCASSQNTGTSGGVGWNEQFFGPGTRLTVL.

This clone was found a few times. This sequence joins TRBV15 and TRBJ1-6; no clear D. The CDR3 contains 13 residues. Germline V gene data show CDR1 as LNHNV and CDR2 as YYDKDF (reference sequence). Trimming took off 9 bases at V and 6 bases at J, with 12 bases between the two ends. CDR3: CATGRAGNSPLHF. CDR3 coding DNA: TGTGCCACAGGGAGGGCAGGTAATTCACCCCTCCACTTT.

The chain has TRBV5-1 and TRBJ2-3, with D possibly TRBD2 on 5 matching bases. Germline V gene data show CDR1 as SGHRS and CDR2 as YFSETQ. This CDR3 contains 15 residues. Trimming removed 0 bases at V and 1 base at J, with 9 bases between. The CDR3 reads CASSLVGVGTDTQYF. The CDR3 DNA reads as TGCGCCAGCAGCTTGGTGGGAGTGGGCACAGATACGCAGTATTTT. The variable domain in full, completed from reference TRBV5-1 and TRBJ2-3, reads KAGVTQTPRYLIKTRGQQVTLSCSPISGHRSVSWYQQTPGQGLQFLFEYFSETQRNKGNFPGRFSGRQFSNSRSEMNVSTLELGDSALYLCASSLVGVGTDTQYFGPGTRLTVL.

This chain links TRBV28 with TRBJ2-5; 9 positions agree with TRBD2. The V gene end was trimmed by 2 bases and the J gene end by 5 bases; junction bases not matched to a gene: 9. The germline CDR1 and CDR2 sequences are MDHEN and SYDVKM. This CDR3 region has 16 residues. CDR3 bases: TGTGCCAGCAGTTTAGGTAGCGGGGGCCAAGAGGAGACCCAGTACTTC. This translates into CASSLGSGGQEETQYF.